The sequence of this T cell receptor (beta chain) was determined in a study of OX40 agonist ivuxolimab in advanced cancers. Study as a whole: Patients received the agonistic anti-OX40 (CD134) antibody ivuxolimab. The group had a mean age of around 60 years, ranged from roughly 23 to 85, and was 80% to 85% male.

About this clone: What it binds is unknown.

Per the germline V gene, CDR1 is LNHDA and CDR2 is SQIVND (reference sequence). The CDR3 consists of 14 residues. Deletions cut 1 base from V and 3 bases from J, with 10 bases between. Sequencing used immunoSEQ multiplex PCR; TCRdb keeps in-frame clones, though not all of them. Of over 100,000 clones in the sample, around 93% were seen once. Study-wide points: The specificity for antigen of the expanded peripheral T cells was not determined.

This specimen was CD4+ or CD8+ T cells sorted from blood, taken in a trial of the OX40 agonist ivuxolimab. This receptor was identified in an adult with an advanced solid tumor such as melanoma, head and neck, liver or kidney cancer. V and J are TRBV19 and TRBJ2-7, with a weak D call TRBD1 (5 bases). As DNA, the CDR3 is TGTGCCAGTAGTATAGCAGGGATCGGCTACGAGCAGTACTTC. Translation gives CASSIAGIGYEQYF.